This T cell receptor beta chain was captured by sequencing in a study of shared clonotypes between healthy human individuals. Whole-study findings and limits: All-four-donor shared clonotypes had higher generation probabilities than non-shared clonotypes did.

Clones were read by immunoSEQ multiplex PCR, and TCRdb kept only the in-frame ones, dropping some. Counted here are some 2.3 million clones, approximately 95% occurring once; the ten biggest clones make up roughly 0.36%. Healthy HIV-negative adults with no recent acute infections or vaccinations were recruited as donors. Negatively enriched CD4+ T cells were divided by CD45RA into naive and memory. Concerning this clone itself: The antigen remains undetermined.

The CDR3 has 16 amino acids. The V gene end was trimmed by 4 bases and the J gene end by 4 bases; junction bases not matched to a gene: 9. The germline gives CDR1 MNHNS, CDR2 SASEGT. This TCR derives from a man aged 18 to 30 in good health. Some clones in this sample may be carry-over from other donors' samples. The sample consisted of naive CD4+ T cells from PBMCs. As for subset: CD45RA+ positively selected. The chain couples TRBV6-1 to TRBJ2-1, with 8 positions matching TRBD2. The CDR3 spells CASSGGGAGDYNEQFF. DNA for the CDR3: TGTGCCAGCAGTGGGGGGGGAGCGGGAGATTACAATGAGCAGTTCTTC.